Below are 2 T cell receptor beta chains sequenced from a single sample in a study of blood T cell repertoires in COVID-19. The protocol was immunoSEQ multiplex PCR, while the TCRdb copy is restricted to in-frame clones and leaves out a portion. The profile shows over 40,000 clones, 86% of them singletons. Sequenced input: peripheral blood. The receptors here all came from a human donor in a cohort sampled during active COVID-19.

The chain links TRBV7-8 to TRBJ2-3, with a possible D match to TRBD2 (7 bases). V was trimmed by 1 base and J by 0 bases, leaving 17 bases between them. There are 18 residues in the CDR3. The V gene's germline CDR1 is SGHVS and CDR2 FQNEAQ. CDR3 nucleotide sequence: TGTGCCAGCAGCTTAGTTAGGGGGGGCATGTCTAGCACAGATACGCAGTATTTT. Its translation is CASSLVRGGMSSTDTQYF.

This clone was counted a few times. This rearrangement joins TRBV25-1 to TRBJ2-1; TRBD1 matches 7 bases. The length of the CDR3 is 16 residues. V trimming: 2 bases; J trimming: 13 bases; junction bases outside the gene matches: 17. In germline, CDR1 is MGHDK, CDR2 SYGVNS. The chain's CDR3 is CASSETRDSPQSFQFF. DNA of the CDR3: TGTGCCAGCAGTGAAACACGGGACAGCCCACAGTCGTTCCAGTTCTTC.